These 5 T cell receptor beta chains came from one sample sequenced in a study of long-term antiretroviral therapy in people with HIV. Researchers report immunoSEQ v3.0 was run at survey level. Some clones are missing from TCRdb's copy, which holds only in-frame ones; the method was immunoSEQ multiplex PCR. The sample holds approximately 9,700 clones, around 70% seen once. Material: unsorted PBMCs, obtained 1.8 years before starting antiretroviral therapy. The receptors here all came from a man between 35 and 55 years old with HIV.

This clone was recorded a few times. The chain employs TRBV7-9 and TRBJ2-7; D unresolved. Germline CDR1 SEHNR, CDR2 FQNEAQ (reference sequence). The CDR3 sequence is 13 residues long. Trimming took 2 bases from V and 1 from J, leaving 6 bases between them. The CDR3 nucleotides are TGTGCCAGCAGCTTAAAAGCTTCCTACGAGCAGTACTTC. Translating it yields CASSLKASYEQYF.

This clone was seen more than once but under ten times. The V call is TRBV2, the J call TRBJ2-1; D unresolved. CDR1 is SNHLY and CDR2 is FYNNEI in the germline V gene. Trimming took 3 bases from V and 4 from J, leaving 4 bases between them. There are 12 residues in the CDR3. The CDR3 coding sequence is TGTGCCAGCAGTGAGAGTTACAATGAGCAGTTCTTC. Translation gives CASSESYNEQFF.

The chain links TRBV6-1 to TRBJ2-1; 11 positions agree with TRBD2. V lost 1 base to trimming and J lost 1 base; unmatched junction nucleotides: 3. Germline-derived CDR1 and CDR2 are MNHNS and SASEGT. The CDR3 length is 17 residues. The CDR3 sequence: CASSEVRLAGSYNEQFF. The DNA for the CDR3 is TGTGCCAGCAGTGAAGTTCGACTAGCGGGATCCTACAATGAGCAGTTCTTC.

CDR3 region: CASSFWGGALRETQYF. CDR3 DNA: TGTGCCAGCAGCTTTTGGGGGGGAGCATTACGGGAGACCCAGTACTTC. The rearrangement links TRBV11-2 to TRBJ2-5, with 7 bases that match TRBD2. The V gene's germline CDR1 is SGHAT and CDR2 FQNNGV. J gave up 5 bases and V 3 bases, and 12 bases lay outside the gene matches. CDR3 length: 16 residues.

The chain has TRBV6-6 and TRBJ1-2; unclear D gene. Germline-derived CDR1 and CDR2 are MNHNY and SVGAGI (reference sequence). V was clipped by 8 bases and J by 3 bases, with 16 bases between them. This CDR3 region has 14 residues. The CDR3 is CASGESGPYYGYTF. For the CDR3, the DNA is TGTGCCAGCGGAGAATCCGGGCCCTACTATGGCTACACCTTC.